This T cell receptor beta chain was documented in a study of T cell responses to AZD1222 COVID-19 vaccine. Regarding the study as a whole: Vaccine-related CD4 TCRs covered spike, predominating at 160-218 and 743-854.

The germline gives CDR1 MGHDK, CDR2 SYGVNS. The CDR3 is 14 amino acids. J was trimmed by 5 bases and V by 4 bases; bases with no gene match: 8. Generated by immunoSEQ multiplex PCR, the TCRdb table keeps only in-frame clones and is missing some. There are about 190,000 clones in the sample; roughly nine tenths occur only once, and about 4% lies in the top ten. A few counts support this clone. The antigen is unknown. The genes are TRBV25-1 and TRBJ2-7; 7 positions agree with TRBD1. This TCR was recovered from an adult who received the MenACWY meningococcal vaccine as a control. The sequencing used peripheral blood, collected 28 days after the second dose of the MenACWY control vaccine. As DNA, the CDR3 is TGTGCCAGCAGTGGGGGACAGAGCCTGAACGAGCAGTACTTC. Translation: CASSGGQSLNEQYF.